This is a list of T cell receptor beta chains from one sample in a study of blood T cell repertoires in COVID-19. Method: immunoSEQ multiplex PCR; TCRdb's copy keeps in-frame clones and lacks some. The table includes under 450,000 clones, around 87% detected once. Sequenced sample: PBMCs or T cells enriched from blood (not recorded which). These receptors all come from a man under 40 who had recovered from COVID-19. The CDR3 runs from the conserved cysteine through the conserved F or W. D genes are given only for firm matches. Size tells how often a clone was seen (once, few, many) or the class of an expanded clone, and some rows leave it out.

j_call: TRBJ1-2
clone_size: few
v_call: TRBV29-1
d_call: .
cdr3_nt: TGCAGCGTTGTAGAAACAGGGTCACCCTCCAACTATGGCTACACCTTC
cdr3_aa: CSVVETGSPSNYGYTF

j_call: TRBJ1-2
clone_size: once
v_call: TRBV5-1
d_call: .
cdr3_nt: TGCGCCAGCAGCTTGCAGGACAAAAGTGGCTACACCTTC
cdr3_aa: CASSLQDKSGYTF

j_call: TRBJ2-5
clone_size: .
v_call: TRBV5-6
d_call: TRBD2
cdr3_nt: TGTGCCAGCAGCCCTCGGGGAGCGGGGGGGCCCCCAGAGACCCAGTACTTC
cdr3_aa: CASSPRGAGGPPETQYF

j_call: TRBJ2-7
clone_size: .
v_call: TRBV27
d_call: .
cdr3_nt: TGTGCCAGCAGTTTATCACCGACAGGTATCAACGAGCAGTACTTC
cdr3_aa: CASSLSPTGINEQYF

j_call: TRBJ1-5
clone_size: .
v_call: TRBV5-6
d_call: TRBD1
cdr3_nt: TGTGCCAGCAGCCCGGACAGGGGCCAGGGTCAGCCCCAGCATTTT
cdr3_aa: CASSPDRGQGQPQHF

j_call: TRBJ2-7
clone_size: .
v_call: TRBV9
d_call: TRBD1
cdr3_nt: TGTGCCAGCAGCCCAAGAAACAGGGGATTAAGGGACGAGCAGTACTTC
cdr3_aa: CASSPRNRGLRDEQYF

j_call: TRBJ1-6
clone_size: .
v_call: TRBV4-2
d_call: .
cdr3_nt: TGTGCCAGCAGCCAAACTCTCAACGCCCAAAGCTCCTATAATTCACCCCTCCACTTT
cdr3_aa: CASSQTLNAQSSYNSPLHF

j_call: TRBJ2-2
clone_size: .
v_call: TRBV27
d_call: .
cdr3_nt: TGTGCCAGCAGTTTATCTAGATTTAGCACCGGGGAGCTGTTTTTT
cdr3_aa: CASSLSRFSTGELFF

j_call: TRBJ1-2
clone_size: once
v_call: TRBV30
d_call: TRBD1
cdr3_nt: TGTGCCTGGGGACAGGGCAATGGCTACACCTTC
cdr3_aa: CAWGQGNGYTF

j_call: TRBJ2-3
clone_size: .
v_call: TRBV12-5
d_call: .
cdr3_nt: TGTGCTAGTGGCCCTAGACTAGGGGATACGCAGTATTTT
cdr3_aa: CASGPRLGDTQYF